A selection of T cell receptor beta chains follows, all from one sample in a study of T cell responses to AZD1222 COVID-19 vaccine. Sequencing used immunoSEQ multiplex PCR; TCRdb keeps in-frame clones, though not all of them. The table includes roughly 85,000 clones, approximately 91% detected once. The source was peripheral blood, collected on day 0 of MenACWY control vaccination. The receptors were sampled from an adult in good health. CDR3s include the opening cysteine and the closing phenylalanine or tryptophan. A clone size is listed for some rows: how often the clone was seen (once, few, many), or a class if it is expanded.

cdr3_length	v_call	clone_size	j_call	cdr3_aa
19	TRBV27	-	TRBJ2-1	CASHMKGLAGFPNYNEQFF
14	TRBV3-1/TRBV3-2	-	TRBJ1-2	CASSHLGQSGGYTF
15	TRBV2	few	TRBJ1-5	CASRLGTGSNQPQHF
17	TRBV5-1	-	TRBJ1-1	CASSLSLGQGANTEAFF
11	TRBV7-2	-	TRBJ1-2	CASSSETAYTF
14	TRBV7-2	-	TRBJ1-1	CASSILQGTTEAFF
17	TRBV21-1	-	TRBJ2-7	CASSLRTGKGFPYEQYF
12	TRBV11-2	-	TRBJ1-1	CASSFQGTEAFF
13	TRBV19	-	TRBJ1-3	CASISPAGNTIYF
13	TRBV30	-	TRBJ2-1	CAWSVRSGDEQFF
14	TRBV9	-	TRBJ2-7	CASSVGGGFPEQYF
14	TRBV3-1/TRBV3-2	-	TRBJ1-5	CASSQGIMNQPQHF
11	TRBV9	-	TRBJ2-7	CASSQGNEQYF
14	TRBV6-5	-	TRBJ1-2	CASSALGQGNGYTF
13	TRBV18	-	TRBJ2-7	CASSPRGLYEQYF
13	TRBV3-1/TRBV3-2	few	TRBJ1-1	CASSLMGNTEAFF
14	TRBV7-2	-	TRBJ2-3	CASSLPPGTDTQYF
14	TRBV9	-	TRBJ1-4	CASSADSINEKLFF
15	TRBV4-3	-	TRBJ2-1	CASSQAGHHDNEQFF
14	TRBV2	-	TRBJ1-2	CASSEYGGRDGYTF
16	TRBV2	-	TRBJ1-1	CASSELGTELNTEAFF
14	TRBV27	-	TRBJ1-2	CASRVLVGGNGYTF
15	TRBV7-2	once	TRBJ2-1	CASSPPDGLAGKQFF
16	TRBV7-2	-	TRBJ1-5	CASSLVPTGRNQPQHF
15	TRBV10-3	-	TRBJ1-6	CAISGTGTGASPLHF
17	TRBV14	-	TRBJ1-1	CASSLGQGPRMNTEAFF
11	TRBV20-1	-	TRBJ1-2	CSAGTGLGYTF
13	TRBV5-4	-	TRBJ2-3	CASRYRYTDTQYF
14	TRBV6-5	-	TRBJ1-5	CASSLDRVSQPQHF